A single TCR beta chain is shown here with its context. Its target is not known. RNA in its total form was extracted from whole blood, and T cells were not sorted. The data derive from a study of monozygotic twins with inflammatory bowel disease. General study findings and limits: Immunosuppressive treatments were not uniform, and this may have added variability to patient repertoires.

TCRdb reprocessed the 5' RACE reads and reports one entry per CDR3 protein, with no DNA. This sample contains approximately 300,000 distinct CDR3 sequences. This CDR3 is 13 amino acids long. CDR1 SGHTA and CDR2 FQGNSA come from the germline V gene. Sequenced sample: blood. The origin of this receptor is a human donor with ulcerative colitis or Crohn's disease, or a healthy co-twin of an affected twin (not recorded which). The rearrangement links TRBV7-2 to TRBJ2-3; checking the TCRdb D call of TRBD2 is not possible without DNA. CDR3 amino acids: CASRASGGFTQYF.